The T cell receptor beta chain under discussion was sequenced for a study of spatial heterogeneity in lung cancer. About the research overall: Correlation of TCR transcript counts in tumor regions with a T cell module score from matched bulk RNA-seq was strong.

In its sample, this clonotype is medium-sized. What it binds is unknown. The study tagged each TCR cDNA molecule with a unique molecular identifier. One entry per CDR3 protein, called by TCRdb with MiXCR from the 5' RACE reads. The table includes roughly 4,200 distinct CDR3 sequences, about 8% detected once. Study results and limitations: Ubiquitous nonsynonymous mutations were tracked by counts of ubiquitous expanded TCRs, and regional ones by counts of regional expanded TCRs. How many expanded intratumoral alpha and beta TCRs were present tracked the tumor mutation count, which was a count of nonsynonymous mutations.

Specified time point: sample taken at primary tumor resection. Samples came from roughly 70 TRACERx patients with untreated early-stage lung cancer. Trimming removed 3 bases at V and 4 bases at J, with 10 bases between. Per germline, CDR1 SGHNT and CDR2 YYREEE (reference sequence). This CDR3 spans 14 amino acids. The chain combines TRBV5-4 with TRBJ1-4; D perhaps matches TRBD1 (6 bases). The clonotype was recovered from a male donor with early-stage non-small cell lung cancer. The sample in question was lung tumor tissue, obtained at surgery. The DNA for the CDR3 is TGTGCCAGCAGCTATCGGGACATTAATGAAAAACTGTTTTTT. Its translation: CASSYRDINEKLFF.